Presented here are 5 T cell receptor beta chains from one specimen sequenced in a study of cytomegalovirus exposure and HLA in healthy donors. Researchers ran the PCR with 60 Vbeta and 13 Jbeta primers. Sequenced by immunoSEQ multiplex PCR; TCRdb stores in-frame clones only, minus some. The data hold about 160,000 clones, with roughly three quarters observed a single time. The specimen sequenced was PBMCs. Every receptor here comes from a woman aged 40 to 55 in good health and CMV-seropositive.

In its sample, this clone was seen a few times. The chain joins TRBV5-4 to TRBJ1-1, with D unresolved. The CDR3 contains 14 residues. V was trimmed by 2 bases and J by 2 bases, leaving 10 bases between them. Germline V CDR1 and CDR2: SGHNT, YYREEE (reference sequence). The CDR3 DNA reads as TGTGCCAGCAGCTTCTCTGCGGCTAACACTGAAGCTTTCTTT. Its protein is CASSFSAANTEAFF.

This chain links TRBV28 with TRBJ1-1; TRBD1 matches at 8 bases. CDR3 length: 16 amino acids. The V gene's germline CDR1 is MDHEN and CDR2 SYDVKM. With 1 base clipped from V and 3 bases from J, the junction kept 7 bases outside the gene matches. CDR3 residues: CASSLYHGQGDTEAFF. CDR3 in DNA: TGTGCCAGCAGTTTATATCATGGACAGGGTGACACTGAAGCTTTCTTT.

The rearrangement joins TRBV4-2 to TRBJ1-5, with D unresolved. Trimming removed 2 bases at V and 2 bases at J, with 10 bases between. The V gene's germline CDR1 is LGHNA and CDR2 YNFKEQ. The CDR3 contains 15 residues. The CDR3 sequence is CASSQSWSGNQPQHF. CDR3 nucleotides: TGTGCCAGCAGCCAAAGTTGGTCAGGCAATCAGCCCCAGCATTTT.

The chain recombines TRBV19 with TRBJ1-4; a weak D match, TRBD1 (6 bases). This CDR3 is built from 14 residues. Trimming shortened V by 5 bases and J by 8 bases, and 15 bases separated the two germline ends. Per germline, CDR1 LNHDA and CDR2 SQIVND (reference sequence). Here the CDR3 DNA reads TGTGCCAGTAGTCGGGGGGCGGATAACGAAAAACTGTTTTTT. As protein: CASSRGADNEKLFF. Variable domain in full (rest from reference TRBV19 and TRBJ1-4): DGGITQSPKYLFRKEGQNVTLSCEQNLNHDAMYWYRQDPGQGLRLIYYSQIVNDFQKGDIAEGYSVSREKKESFPLTVTSAQKNPTAFYLCASSRGADNEKLFFGSGTQLSVL.

The chain recombines TRBV5-1 with TRBJ2-2, with 7 bases matching TRBD2. The length of the CDR3 is 14 residues. Looked up from germline, CDR1 is SGHRS and CDR2 is YFSETQ. The ends lost 5 bases at V and 1 base at J; junction bases unmatched: 2. As DNA, the CDR3 is TGCGCCAGCAGATGGGGGGGGAACACCGGGGAGCTGTTTTTT. Translated, it gives CASRWGGNTGELFF.